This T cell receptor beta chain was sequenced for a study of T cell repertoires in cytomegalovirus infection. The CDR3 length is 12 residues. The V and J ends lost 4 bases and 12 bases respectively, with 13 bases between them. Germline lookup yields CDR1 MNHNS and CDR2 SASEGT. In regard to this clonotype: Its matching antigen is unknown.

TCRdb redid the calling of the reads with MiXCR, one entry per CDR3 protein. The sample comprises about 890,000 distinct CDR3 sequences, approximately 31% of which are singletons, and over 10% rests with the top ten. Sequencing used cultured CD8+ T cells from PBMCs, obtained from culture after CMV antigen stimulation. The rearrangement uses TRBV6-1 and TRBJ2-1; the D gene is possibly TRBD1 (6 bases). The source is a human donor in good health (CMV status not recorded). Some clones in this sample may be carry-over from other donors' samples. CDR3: CASSATGLRQFF. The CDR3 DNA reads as TGTGCCAGCAGTGCCACAGGGTTGAGGCAGTTCTTC.